This paragraph covers one T cell receptor (beta chain) sequence. Its specificity is unknown. Sequence at one end of the junction differs from germline and may be a read error. TCRdb independently ran MiXCR on the multiplex PCR reads; one entry per CDR3 protein. Here the sample spans 200,000 or so distinct CDR3 sequences, over 25% being singletons. The entry originates in a study of breast tumors, draining lymph nodes, adjacent tissues. Study-wide points: Compared with basal-like, luminal-like tumors shared significantly more repertoire with nontumor tissue.

The CDR3 spans 14 residues. The germline gives CDR1 SGHRS, CDR2 YFSETQ. The lymph nodes were axillary draining lymph nodes from breast cancer patients. The origin of this receptor is a female donor with breast cancer. Some clones in this sample may be carry-over from other donors' samples. The sample taken for sequencing was axillary lymph node tissue. V gene TRBV5-1 combines with J gene TRBJ2-5; D uncertain. DNA for the CDR3: TGCGCCAGCAGCTTGGGGGTAGCTCAAGACACCCAGTACTTC. It is translated as CASSLGVAQDTQYF.